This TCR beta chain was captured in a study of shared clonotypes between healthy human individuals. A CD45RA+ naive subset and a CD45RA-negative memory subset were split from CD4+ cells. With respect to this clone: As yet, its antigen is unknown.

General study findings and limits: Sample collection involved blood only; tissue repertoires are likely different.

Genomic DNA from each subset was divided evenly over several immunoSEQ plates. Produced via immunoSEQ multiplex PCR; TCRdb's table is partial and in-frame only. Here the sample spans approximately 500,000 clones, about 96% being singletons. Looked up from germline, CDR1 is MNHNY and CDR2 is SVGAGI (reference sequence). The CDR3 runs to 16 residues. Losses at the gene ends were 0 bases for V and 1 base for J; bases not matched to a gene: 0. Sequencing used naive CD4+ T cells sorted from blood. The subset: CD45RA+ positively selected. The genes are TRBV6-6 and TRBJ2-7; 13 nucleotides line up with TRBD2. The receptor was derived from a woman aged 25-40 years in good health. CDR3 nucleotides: TGTGCCAGCAGTTACTCACTAGCGGGAGGGTCCTACGAGCAGTACTTC. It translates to CASSYSLAGGSYEQYF.